Detailed here is one T cell receptor (beta chain). Its antigen remains unknown. The data were obtained in a study of T cell responses to AZD1222 COVID-19 vaccine. V lost 1 base and J 5 bases, leaving 8 bases between the germline ends. Germline assignment: CDR1 SGHNT and CDR2 YENEEA. This CDR3 is 13 amino acids long. The study's findings and limits: Repertoires were obtained solely post-peak T cell response. Among vaccine-associated CD4 TCRs, coverage spanned spike, with dominance at 160-218 and 743-854.

Sequencing was performed with immunoSEQ multiplex PCR; in TCRdb, only in-frame clones are kept and a portion is missing. This table holds roughly 170,000 clones, around 88% found once. The chain has TRBV11-3 and TRBJ2-5; D is perhaps TRBD1 (6 bases). The source of this sequence is an adult in good health. Specimen: peripheral blood, collected on day 0 of AZD1222 vaccination. The CDR3 here is CASSLGGRETQYF. In nucleotides, the CDR3 is TGTGCCAGCAGCTTAGGGGGGCGGGAGACCCAGTACTTC.